These 3 T cell receptor beta chains came from one sample sequenced in a study of blood T cell repertoires in COVID-19. Sequencing was performed with immunoSEQ multiplex PCR; in TCRdb, only in-frame clones are kept and a portion is missing. The sample contains over 200,000 clones, 84% of which appear only once. Sequenced sample: peripheral blood. The receptors come from a man between 40 and 49 years old who had recovered from COVID-19.

The V and J genes are TRBV19 and TRBJ1-5; D may be TRBD1 (5 bases). This CDR3 spans 17 amino acids. Trimming left V 3 bases short and J 1 base short, with 16 bases between. Germline values: CDR1 LNHDA, CDR2 SQIVND (reference sequence). The CDR3 loop is CASSIEIGGSSNQPQHF. DNA for the CDR3: TGTGCCAGTAGTATCGAGATCGGGGGATCGAGCAATCAGCCCCAGCATTTT.

In its sample, this clone was seen a few times. The chain is built from TRBV27 and TRBJ2-7; D remains ambiguous. The germline gives CDR1 MNHEY, CDR2 SMNVEV (reference sequence). This CDR3 contains 13 residues. V shed 5 bases and J shed 6 bases, with 14 bases lying between them. The CDR3 reads CASSPPQALEQYF. Here the CDR3 DNA reads TGTGCCAGCAGTCCCCCCCAGGCTCTCGAGCAGTACTTC.

This chain links TRBV10-3 with TRBJ1-6; TRBD1 might be the D (6 bases). Germline assignment: CDR1 ENHRY and CDR2 SYGVKD. CDR3 size: 17 residues. Trimming left V 6 bases short and J 7 bases short, with 22 bases between. For the CDR3, the DNA is TGTGCCATCAGCATAACAGCGACGGACAGACTCAATTCACCCCTCCACTTT. Its protein is CAISITATDRLNSPLHF.